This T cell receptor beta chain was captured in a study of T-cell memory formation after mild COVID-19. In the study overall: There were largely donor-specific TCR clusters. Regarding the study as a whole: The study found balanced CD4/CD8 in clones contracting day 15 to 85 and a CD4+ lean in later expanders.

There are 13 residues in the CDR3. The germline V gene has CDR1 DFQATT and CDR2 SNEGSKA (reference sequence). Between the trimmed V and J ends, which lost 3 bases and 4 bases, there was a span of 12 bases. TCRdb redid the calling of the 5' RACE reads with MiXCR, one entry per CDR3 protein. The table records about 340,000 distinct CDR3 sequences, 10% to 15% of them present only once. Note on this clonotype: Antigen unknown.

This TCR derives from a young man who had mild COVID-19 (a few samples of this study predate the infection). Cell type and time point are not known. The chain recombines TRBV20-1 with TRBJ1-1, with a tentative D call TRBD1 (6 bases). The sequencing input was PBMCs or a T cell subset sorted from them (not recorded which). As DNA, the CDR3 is TGCAGTGCTAGGAGGGGGGCTCTCACTGAAGCTTTCTTT. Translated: CSARRGALTEAFF.